The next 25 T cell receptor beta chains were all read from a single sample in a study of early T cells in non-severe SARS-CoV-2 infection. TCRdb recomputed calls from the 5' RACE reads with MiXCR, one row per CDR3 protein. The sample records 85,000 to 120,000 distinct CDR3 sequences, under 15% being singletons. Sequenced sample: whole blood. Receptors originate from an adult who was a healthcare worker with PCR-confirmed SARS-CoV-2 infection or an uninfected control (not recorded which).

A note on this clonotype: A much larger clone is a single base away; this may be a read error. The J gene is TRBJ1-5, the V gene TRBV4-1; 8 bases align to TRBD1. The CDR3 covers 17 residues. CDR1 is MGHRA, CDR2 YSYEKL, per germline. CDR3 sequence reads: CASNQAWDRLWDQPQHF. As DNA, the CDR3 is TGCGCCAGCAACCAAGCCTGGGACAGGCTTTGGGATCAGCCCCAGCATTTT.

The gene calls are TRBV6-2 or TRBV6-3 and TRBJ2-7, with no clear D. Trimming took 3 bases from V and 3 from J, leaving 9 bases between them. The CDR3 spans 13 residues. In germline, CDR1 is MNHEY, CDR2 SVGEGT. CDR3 residues: CASSYDWGYEQYF. The CDR3 DNA sequence: TGTGCCAGCAGTTATGACTGGGGCTACGAGCAGTACTTC.

This clonotype has only a few counts. The chain uses TRBV18 and TRBJ2-2; D not resolved. This CDR3 region has 13 residues. Germline assignment: CDR1 KGHSH and CDR2 LQKENI. V lost 2 bases, J lost 1 base, and 2 bases lay in between. The CDR3 region is CASSPENTGELFF. The DNA for the CDR3 is TGTGCCAGCTCACCAGAGAACACCGGGGAGCTGTTTTTT.

This clonotype appeared a few times. This chain joins TRBV28 and TRBJ2-3; the D is unclear. The CDR3 loop spans 12 amino acids. Germline V gene sequence: CDR1 MDHEN, CDR2 SYDVKM. Trimming took 6 bases from V and 0 from J, leaving 4 bases between them. CDR3 coding DNA: TGTGCCAGCAGGGTCAGCACAGATACGCAGTATTTT. This translates into CASRVSTDTQYF.

The genes are TRBV4-1 and TRBJ2-3, with 12 nucleotides matching TRBD2. CDR3 length: 17 amino acids. V shed 0 bases, J shed 4 bases, and the junction held 5 bases outside the gene matches. Germline V gene data show CDR1 as MGHRA and CDR2 as YSYEKL. CDR3 DNA: TGCGCCAGCAGCCAAGACCCTAGCGGGAGGGTGGCAGATACGCAGTATTTT. Translating it yields CASSQDPSGRVADTQYF.

This clonotype was counted a few times. This sequence joins TRBV12-3 or TRBV12-4 and TRBJ2-7, with D possibly TRBD1 on 5 matching bases. This CDR3 region has 15 residues. V was cut by 5 bases and J by 1 base, with 15 bases left in between. The CDR3 DNA reads TGTGCCAGCAGTCTAAAACAGGATACTTCCTACGAGCAGTACTTC. It yields the protein CASSLKQDTSYEQYF.

The V gene is TRBV28, the J gene TRBJ2-3, with TRBD1 matching over 7 bases. CDR1 and CDR2 from the germline V gene are MDHEN and SYDVKM. Germline trimming cut 2 bases from V and 4 bases from J; bases unmatched to any gene: 18. The length of the CDR3 is 19 residues. The CDR3 DNA sequence: TGTGCCAGCAGTTTAGACCCGACCTCTACAGGGGAAAGGGCAGATACGCAGTATTTT. It specifies CASSLDPTSTGERADTQYF.

The sample holds a few counts of this clonotype. The chain employs TRBV25-1 and TRBJ2-7; D may match TRBD1 or TRBD2 (5 bases each). The ends were cut back, 10 bases at V and 4 bases at J, with 20 bases in the middle. Germline loops: CDR1 MGHDK, CDR2 SYGVNS. This CDR3 has 14 residues. The CDR3 DNA is TGTGCCACCTCACGACCTGATGGGGGATACGAGCAGTACTTC. Its protein product is CATSRPDGGYEQYF.

This clonotype appeared many times. The chain carries TRBV6-2 or TRBV6-3 and TRBJ2-1; D is uncertain. The ends were cut back, 0 bases at V and 8 bases at J, with 2 bases in the middle. This CDR3 has 11 residues. Germline V CDR1 and CDR2: MNHEY, SVGEGT. The CDR3 loop is CASSYSYEQFF. The CDR3 DNA reads TGTGCCAGCAGTTACTCATATGAGCAGTTCTTC.

This clonotype was counted only a few times. The chain combines TRBV7-9 with TRBJ2-5; 7 bases align to TRBD2. V shed 4 bases, J shed 4 bases, and the junction held 3 bases outside the gene matches. The CDR3 consists of 13 residues. Looked up from germline, CDR1 is SEHNR and CDR2 is FQNEAQ (reference sequence). The chain's CDR3 is CASSSRTRETQYF. The DNA for the CDR3 is TGTGCCAGCAGCTCCCGGACTAGAGAGACCCAGTACTTC.

This chain links TRBV9 with TRBJ1-5; D is possibly TRBD1 (6 bases). This CDR3 has 15 residues. Looked up from germline, CDR1 is SGDLS and CDR2 is YYNGEE. V lost 4 bases and J 6 bases, leaving 17 bases between the germline ends. The chain's CDR3 is CASSPKWGAGQPQHF. The CDR3, as DNA: TGTGCCAGCAGCCCCAAATGGGGGGCGGGTCAGCCCCAGCATTTT.

This clonotype was seen only a few times. The rearrangement uses TRBV5-6 and TRBJ2-2; TRBD2 might be the D (5 bases). This CDR3 has 16 residues. The germline V gene encodes CDR1 SGHDT and CDR2 YYEEEE. V lost 4 bases and J 5 bases, leaving 18 bases between the germline ends. CDR3 residues: CASSLLTRWATGELFF. The DNA for the CDR3 is TGTGCCAGCAGCCTATTAACTAGATGGGCTACCGGGGAGCTGTTTTTT.

Many counts were recorded for this clonotype. V gene TRBV4-2 combines with J gene TRBJ2-3; D is uncertain. Germline V CDR1 and CDR2: LGHNA, YNFKEQ. CDR3 size: 12 residues. The ends were cut back, 1 base at V and 5 bases at J, with 4 bases in the middle. The DNA for the CDR3 is TGTGCCAGCAGCCAAGGTAGAGATACGCAGTATTTT. Protein product: CASSQGRDTQYF.

Ten or more counts support this clonotype. The CDR3 sequence is CASSYPGRTFDEQFF. In DNA, the CDR3 is TGTGCCAGCAGCTATCCGGGGCGTACCTTCGATGAGCAGTTCTTC. The J gene is TRBJ2-1, the V gene TRBV6-1; D might be TRBD1 or TRBD2, each matching 5 bases. The V end was cut by 6 bases, the J end by 8 bases, with 20 bases between. Germline-derived CDR1 and CDR2 are MNHNS and SASEGT. The CDR3 covers 15 residues.

The chain links TRBV28 to TRBJ2-4, with D possibly being TRBD1 (5 bases). Trimming took off 5 bases at V and 4 bases at J, with 9 bases between the two ends. This CDR3 is 13 amino acids long. Looked up from germline, CDR1 is MDHEN and CDR2 is SYDVKM. CDR3 DNA: TGTGCCAGCAGTATTGGACAAAAAAACATTCAGTACTTC. It specifies CASSIGQKNIQYF.

This clonotype was counted between two and nine times. The J gene is TRBJ1-1, the V gene TRBV20-1, with no clear D. The V end was cut by 7 bases, the J end by 1 base, with 4 bases between. This CDR3 spans 10 amino acids. CDR1 is DFQATT and CDR2 is SNEGSKA in the germline V gene (reference sequence). The CDR3 DNA follows: TGCAGTGGGGCGAACACTGAAGCTTTCTTT. Translating it yields CSGANTEAFF.

This chain connects TRBV5-1 to TRBJ2-7, with 10 nucleotides matching TRBD2. Unmatched junction bases numbered 7, after V lost 4 bases and J lost 3 bases. The CDR3 contains 15 residues. The V gene's germline CDR1 is SGHRS and CDR2 YFSETQ. The CDR3 protein is CASSPVPSGSYEQYF. The CDR3 DNA is TGCGCCAGCAGCCCCGTCCCTAGCGGGAGCTACGAGCAGTACTTC.

This clonotype has ten or more counts. V is TRBV7-9 and J is TRBJ2-7; TRBD2 matches 8 bases. From germline, CDR1 is SEHNR and CDR2 FQNEAQ (reference sequence). The CDR3 covers 13 residues. The J segment lost 6 bases and the V segment lost 8 bases, leaving 9 bases of the junction unmatched. This CDR3 reads CASGSAGAGEQYF. CDR3 DNA: TGTGCCAGCGGCTCAGCGGGAGCCGGCGAGCAGTACTTC. Based on the CDR3 plus reference TRBV7-9 and TRBJ2-7, the full variable domain is DTGVSQNPRHKITKRGQNVTFRCDPISEHNRLYWYRQTLGQGPEFLTYFQNEAQLEKSRLLSDRFSAERPKGSFSTLEIQRTEQGDSAMYLCASGSAGAGEQYFGPGTRLTVT.

J is TRBJ2-1 and V is TRBV19; 10 bases are a match to TRBD2. The germline gives CDR1 LNHDA, CDR2 SQIVND (reference sequence). V lost 6 bases and J lost 8; bases outside the gene matches: 7. The CDR3 has 14 amino acids. CDR3 residues: CASRDLAGGHEQFF. The CDR3 DNA reads as TGTGCCAGTAGGGATTTAGCGGGAGGCCATGAGCAGTTCTTC.

This clonotype has just a few counts. The chain uses TRBV19 and TRBJ1-1; a possible D gene is TRBD1 (5 bases). The CDR3 contains 14 residues. Germline V gene data show CDR1 as LNHDA and CDR2 as SQIVND (reference sequence). In DNA, the CDR3 is TGTGTATTCAGGGACGAAGAGTGTGGCACTGAAGCTTTCTTT. This translates into CVFRDEECGTEAFF.

The sample holds a few counts of this clonotype. The rearrangement joins TRBV11-2 to TRBJ2-5; possible D gene TRBD2, 5 bases. The CDR3 extends over 14 amino acids. V was pared by 1 base and J by 2 bases, with 8 bases between. Germline V gives CDR1 SGHAT, CDR2 FQNNGV. The CDR3 sequence: CASSLVGEQETQYF. The CDR3 DNA follows: TGTGCCAGCAGCTTAGTCGGGGAACAAGAGACCCAGTACTTC.

Relative to its sample, this clonotype is medium-sized. V is TRBV12-3 or TRBV12-4 and J is TRBJ1-5, with D maybe TRBD1 (5 bases). The length of the CDR3 is 13 residues. Trimming removed 1 base from V and 7 bases from J, with 8 bases in between. The CDR3 DNA sequence: TGTGCCAGCAGTTTAGGAGGGGAACAGCCCCAGCATTTT. It yields the protein CASSLGGEQPQHF.

This clonotype was recorded at least ten times. The chain recombines TRBV6-1 with TRBJ2-7; D is undetermined. This CDR3 is 15 amino acids long. CDR1 and CDR2 (germline): MNHNS, SASEGT. With 6 bases removed from V and 3 bases from J, the gap between germline ends came to 18 bases. CDR3 in DNA: TGTGCCAGCAGACAACTACGGGCTACGATCTACGAGCAGTACTTC. Protein sequence: CASRQLRATIYEQYF.

This clonotype appeared a few times. The genes are TRBV20-1 and TRBJ1-1, with unresolved D. This CDR3 has 13 residues. V shed 2 bases and J shed 1 base, with 8 bases lying between them. Per germline, CDR1 DFQATT and CDR2 SNEGSKA (reference sequence). The CDR3: CSARKGPNTEAFF. The CDR3 bases are TGCAGTGCTAGAAAAGGACCGAACACTGAAGCTTTCTTT.

This clonotype was detected many times. This chain connects TRBV28 to TRBJ1-2; no reliable D call. Germline lookup yields CDR1 MDHEN and CDR2 SYDVKM. This CDR3 is 12 amino acids long. V gave up 10 bases and J gave up 7 bases, with 16 bases separating them. This chain's CDR3 is CATHYSTGGYTF. The DNA for the CDR3 is TGTGCCACCCATTATTCTACGGGTGGCTACACCTTC.